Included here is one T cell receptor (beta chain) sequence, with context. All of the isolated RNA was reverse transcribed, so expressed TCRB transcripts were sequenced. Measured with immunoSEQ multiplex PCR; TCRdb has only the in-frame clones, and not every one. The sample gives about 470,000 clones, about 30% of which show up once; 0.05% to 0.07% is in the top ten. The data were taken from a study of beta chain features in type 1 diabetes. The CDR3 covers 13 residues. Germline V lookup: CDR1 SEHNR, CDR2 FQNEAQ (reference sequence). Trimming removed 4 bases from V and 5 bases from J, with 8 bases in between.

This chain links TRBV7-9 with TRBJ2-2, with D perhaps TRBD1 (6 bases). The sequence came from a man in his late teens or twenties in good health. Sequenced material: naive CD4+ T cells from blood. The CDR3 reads CASSYRDTGELFF. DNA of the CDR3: TGTGCCAGCAGCTACAGGGATACCGGGGAGCTGTTTTTT.